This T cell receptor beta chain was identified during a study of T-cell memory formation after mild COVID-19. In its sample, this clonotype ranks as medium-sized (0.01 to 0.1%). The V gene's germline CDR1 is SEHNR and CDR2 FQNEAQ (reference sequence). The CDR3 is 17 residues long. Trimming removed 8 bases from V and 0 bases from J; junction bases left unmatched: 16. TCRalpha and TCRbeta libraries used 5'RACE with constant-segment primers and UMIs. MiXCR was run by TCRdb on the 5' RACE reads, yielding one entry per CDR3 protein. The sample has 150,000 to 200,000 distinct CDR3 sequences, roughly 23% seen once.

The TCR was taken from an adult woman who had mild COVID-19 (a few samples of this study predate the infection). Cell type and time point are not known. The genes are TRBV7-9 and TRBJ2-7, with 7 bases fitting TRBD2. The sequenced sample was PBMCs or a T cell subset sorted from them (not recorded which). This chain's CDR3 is CASPPSAPGGSSYEQYF. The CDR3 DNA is TGTGCCAGCCCCCCCAGCGCCCCAGGCGGGAGCTCCTACGAGCAGTACTTC.